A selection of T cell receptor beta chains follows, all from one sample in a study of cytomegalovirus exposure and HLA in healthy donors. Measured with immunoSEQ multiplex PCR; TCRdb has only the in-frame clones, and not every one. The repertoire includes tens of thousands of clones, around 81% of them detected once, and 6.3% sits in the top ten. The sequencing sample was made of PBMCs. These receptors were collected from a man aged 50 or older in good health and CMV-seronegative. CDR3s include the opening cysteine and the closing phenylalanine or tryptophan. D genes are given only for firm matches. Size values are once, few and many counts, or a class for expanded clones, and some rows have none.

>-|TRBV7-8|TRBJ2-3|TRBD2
TGTGCCAGCAGCTTAAAACTAGCGAGAACTAGCACAGATACGCAGTATTTT
CASSLKLARTSTDTQYF
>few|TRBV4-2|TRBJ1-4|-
TGTGCCAGCAGCCAGGGGGCGTCGAACGAAAAACTGTTTTTT
CASSQGASNEKLFF
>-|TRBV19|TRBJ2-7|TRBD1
TGTGCCAGTAGGCAGGACAGGGAGTCCTACGAGCAGTACTTC
CASRQDRESYEQYF
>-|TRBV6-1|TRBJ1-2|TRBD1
TGTGCCAGCAGGGGGACACAGGGGTCACTCTATGGCTACACCTTC
CASRGTQGSLYGYTF
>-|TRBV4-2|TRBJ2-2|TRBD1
TGTGCCAGCAGCCACCTGGGACAGGGACGGACCGGGGAGCTGTTTTTT
CASSHLGQGRTGELFF
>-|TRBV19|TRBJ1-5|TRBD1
TGTGCCAGTAGTATAGACTCCGGGACAGGCTGGGGTCAGCCCCAGCATTTT
CASSIDSGTGWGQPQHF
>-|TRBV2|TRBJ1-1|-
TGTGCCAGCAGGAAGACAGTGAACACTGAAGCTTTCTTT
CASRKTVNTEAFF
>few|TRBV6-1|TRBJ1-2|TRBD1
TGTGCCACAACGACAGGGAGTGACTATGGCTACACCTTC
CATTTGSDYGYTF
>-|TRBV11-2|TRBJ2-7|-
TGTGCCAGCAGCTTCGATAGGGGCTACGAGCAGTACTTC
CASSFDRGYEQYF
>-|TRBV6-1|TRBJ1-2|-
TGTGCCAGCAGTGAGACTGGCACGCGTCGAGGCTACACCTTC
CASSETGTRRGYTF
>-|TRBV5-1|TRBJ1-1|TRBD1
TGCGCCAGCAGCACCGGGAGGGGGCTGATGAACACTGAAGCTTTCTTT
CASSTGRGLMNTEAFF
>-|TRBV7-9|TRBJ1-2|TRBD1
TGTGCCAGCAGCCCCCAGACAGGGGTTGGCTATGGCTACACCTTC
CASSPQTGVGYGYTF
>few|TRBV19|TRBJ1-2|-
TGTGCCAGTAGTATGAGGGAGGATGGCTACACCTTC
CASSMREDGYTF
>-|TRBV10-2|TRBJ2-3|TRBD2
TGCGCCAGCAGGGTGAGCGGGACCACAGATACGCAGTATTTT
CASRVSGTTDTQYF
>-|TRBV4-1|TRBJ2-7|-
TGCGCCAGCAGCCAAGTGAGGGTGGGTTCCTACGAGCAGTACTTC
CASSQVRVGSYEQYF
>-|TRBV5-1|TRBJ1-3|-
TGCGCCAGCAGCTTGGGGGCAGGTGGAAACACCATATATTTT
CASSLGAGGNTIYF
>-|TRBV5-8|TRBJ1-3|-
TGTGCCAGCAGCTTGTTGGAGACTGGAAACACCATATATTTT
CASSLLETGNTIYF
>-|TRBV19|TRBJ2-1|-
TGTGCCAGTAGTATTAGTAGCTCCTACAATGAGCAGTTCTTC
CASSISSSYNEQFF
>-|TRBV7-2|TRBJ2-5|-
TGTGCCAGCAGGTTGACAGGCCAACAAGAGACCCAGTACTTC
CASRLTGQQETQYF
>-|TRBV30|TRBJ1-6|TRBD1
TGTGCCTGCTACAGGGGCCCCTCTAATAATTCACCCCTCCACTTT
CACYRGPSNNSPLHF
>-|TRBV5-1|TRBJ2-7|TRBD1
TGCGCCAGCAGCAACGGACAGGGGGGATTCCAGATCGAGCAGTACTTC
CASSNGQGGFQIEQYF
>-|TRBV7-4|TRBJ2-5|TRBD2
TGTGTGCTAGCGGGAGGTTCGGAGACCCAGTACTTC
CVLAGGSETQYF
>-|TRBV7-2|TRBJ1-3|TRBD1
TGTGCCAGCACCCGGACAGGGGGCACCATCAGGGGAAACACCATATATTTT
CASTRTGGTIRGNTIYF